Below, one T cell receptor (beta chain) is given with its context. The sample originates from a study of blood T cell repertoires in COVID-19. Study as a whole: Whether acute or convalescent, the COVID-19 samples came from the United States, Italy and Spain.

The CDR3 contains 16 residues. The V gene's germline CDR1 is SGHAT and CDR2 FQDESV (reference sequence). V lost 5 bases to trimming and J lost 2 bases; unmatched junction nucleotides: 10. Per the original data handling: Reference gene primer amplification gave estimated nucleated cell counts. Assay used: immunoSEQ multiplex PCR; TCRdb lists only in-frame clones, some missing. That table supplies the V and J calls and clone size; D and trimming were determined from the DNA. The table shows 90,000 or so clones, with 90% occurring only once. Input material: peripheral blood. The TCR sequence derives from a man between 18 and 35 years old with COVID-19, enrolled during active disease. The V gene is TRBV11-1, the J gene TRBJ2-7, with 9 bases fitting TRBD2. DNA for the CDR3: TGTGCCAGCAGCCCGAGGAGACTAGCGGAAACCTACGAGCAGTACTTC. Its translation: CASSPRRLAETYEQYF.